Described below is a single T cell receptor (beta chain) sequence and its context. What it binds is not known. These data are taken from a study of a mutant IDH1 vaccine in newly diagnosed glioma. At the level of the study: Vaccination began 4-6 weeks post radiotherapy alone, or with temozolomide cycles.

This sample's time point: week 35, safety follow-up. Doses of 300 ug of mutant IDH1 20-mer peptide were given with topical imiquimod. Donor tumors were new WHO grade 3 or 4 IDH1-mutant, ATRX-lost astrocytomas. The method was immunoSEQ multiplex PCR; TCRdb's version includes in-frame clones alone and lacks a portion of them. Seen here are some 33,000 clones, over 65% observed once, and the top ten hold roughly 15%. The CDR3 is made up of 15 amino acids. Trimming took off 0 bases at V and 1 base at J, with 9 bases between the two ends. The germline gives CDR1 SGHDT, CDR2 YYEEEE. Here the sequenced sample was PBMCs, taken from a glioma patient whose treatment included an IDH1 peptide vaccine. The chain carries TRBV5-6 and TRBJ2-3; D might be TRBD2 (5 bases). The receptor was derived from a man aged 25-45 years with glioma. In DNA, the CDR3 is TGTGCCAGCAGCTTGGGGGGAGTAGGCACAGATACGCAGTATTTT. Encoded protein: CASSLGGVGTDTQYF.